These T cell receptor beta chains were read from a single sample in a study of blood T cells in healthy people across ages. MiXCR, run by TCRdb on the 5' RACE reads, gives a single entry per CDR3 protein. This table has 1.8 million or so distinct CDR3 sequences, 35% to 50% appearing once. Source material: blood. All receptors derive from a human donor in good health. CDR3s include the opening cysteine and the closing phenylalanine or tryptophan. A D gene is named only where the DNA matches it firmly. Part of the rows lack a size; the others show once, few, many or a class for expanded clones.

TRBV15	NA	NA	TRBJ2-3	CATSKQGLRPTDTQYF	TGTGCCACCAGCAAACAGGGACTTAGACCTACAGATACGCAGTATTTT
TRBV4-1	NA	NA	TRBJ1-4	CASSQWWGGTEKLFF	TGCGCCAGCAGCCAGTGGTGGGGGGGCACTGAAAAACTGTTTTTT
TRBV7-2	few	NA	TRBJ2-3	CASSLVSLGTADTQYF	TGTGCCAGCAGCTTAGTAAGTTTGGGGACGGCAGATACGCAGTATTTT
TRBV6-2/TRBV6-3	many	NA	TRBJ2-3	CASSYSSFRGGVPDTQYF	TGTGCCAGCAGTTACTCCTCTTTCAGAGGGGGGGTCCCAGATACGCAGTATTTT
TRBV9	few	NA	TRBJ1-1	CASSERWGGKDTEAFF	TGTGCCAGCAGCGAGCGATGGGGGGGAAAGGACACTGAAGCTTTCTTT
TRBV29-1	few	NA	TRBJ1-1	CSVSQRGAGNTEAFF	TGCAGCGTTTCCCAGCGGGGCGCGGGGAACACTGAAGCTTTCTTT
TRBV10-3	NA	TRBD1	TRBJ1-2	CAISGGQGTANYGYTF	TGTGCCATCAGTGGGGGACAGGGAACAGCTAACTATGGCTACACCTTC
TRBV27	NA	NA	TRBJ1-1	CASRAWRDTEAFF	TGTGCCAGCAGAGCATGGCGTGACACTGAAGCTTTCTTT
TRBV10-2	many	NA	TRBJ2-5	CASSPGVQETQYF	TGCGCCAGCAGCCCGGGAGTCCAAGAGACCCAGTACTTC
TRBV12-3/TRBV12-4	NA	TRBD2	TRBJ2-3	CASSPRLAGSTVTQYF	TGTGCCAGCAGTCCCAGACTAGCGGGCAGCACGGTTACGCAGTATTTT
TRBV20-1	NA	NA	TRBJ1-3	CSAQGPGNTIYF	TGCAGTGCTCAGGGCCCGGGGAACACCATATATTTT
TRBV4-1	NA	NA	TRBJ2-3	CASSHLFDTQYF	TGCGCCAGCAGCCACCTATTCGATACGCAGTATTTT
TRBV12-3/TRBV12-4	NA	NA	TRBJ1-2	CASSPGAGSDYGYTF	TGTGCCAGCAGCCCCGGGGCAGGGTCGGACTATGGCTACACCTTC
TRBV6-6	NA	NA	TRBJ2-5	CTSSYSIGAGQETQYF	TGTACCAGCAGTTACTCGATAGGTGCGGGTCAAGAGACCCAGTACTTC
TRBV20-1	NA	TRBD2	TRBJ2-5	CSARGLGADQETQYF	TGCAGTGCTCGCGGACTAGGGGCCGACCAAGAGACCCAGTACTTC
TRBV5-1	few	NA	TRBJ2-7	CASSLGGAGNYEQYF	TGCGCCAGCAGCTTGGGCGGGGCAGGAAACTACGAGCAGTACTTC
TRBV15	NA	TRBD1	TRBJ2-1	CATSRDLAGTGGYHEQFF	TGTGCCACCAGCAGAGATTTGGCCGGGACAGGGGGCTATCACGAGCAGTTCTTC
TRBV29-1	NA	TRBD2	TRBJ2-1	CSVVGGGIVSYNEQFF	TGCAGCGTTGTTGGCGGGGGGATTGTCTCCTACAATGAGCAGTTCTTC
TRBV20-1	NA	NA	TRBJ1-4	CSTRDREKLFF	TGCAGTACTAGAGATCGCGAAAAACTGTTTTTT
TRBV7-2	NA	NA	TRBJ2-5	CASSILSRETQYF	TGTGCCAGCAGCATCCTAAGTCGGGAGACCCAGTACTTC
TRBV11-3	once	TRBD1	TRBJ2-5	CASSLRTGPYQETQYF	TGTGCCAGCAGCTTAAGGACAGGCCCGTACCAAGAGACCCAGTACTTC
TRBV5-1	NA	NA	TRBJ2-3	CASSLGGREDTQYF	TGCGCCAGCAGCTTGGGGGGGCGCGAAGATACGCAGTATTTT
TRBV7-2	NA	TRBD1	TRBJ1-2	CAGSLLATGQGLSGYTF	TGTGCCGGCAGCCTCCTTGCCACCGGACAGGGTTTATCGGGCTACACCTTC
TRBV20-1	NA	TRBD2	TRBJ2-3	CSARGFRGENTDTQYF	TGCAGTGCTAGGGGGTTTCGGGGGGAGAATACAGATACGCAGTATTTT
TRBV13	NA	NA	TRBJ2-3	CASSLAGFDSTDTQYF	TGTGCCAGCAGCTTAGCTGGGTTCGATAGCACAGATACGCAGTATTTT
TRBV11-3	NA	NA	TRBJ2-1	CASTSIGADYNEQFF	TGTGCCAGCACTTCTATCGGGGCAGACTACAATGAGCAGTTCTTC
TRBV7-2	few	TRBD1	TRBJ2-7	CASSWRQGTYEQYF	TGTGCCAGCAGCTGGAGACAGGGGACCTACGAGCAGTACTTC
TRBV20-1	NA	TRBD1	TRBJ1-1	CSARSRDRMNTEAFF	TGCAGTGCTAGGTCCCGGGACAGAATGAACACTGAAGCTTTCTTT
TRBV5-6	NA	TRBD1	TRBJ2-2	CASSLEVLAGGNRELFF	TGTGCCAGCAGCTTGGAGGTTTTGGCAGGGGGCAACCGGGAGCTGTTTTTT
TRBV27	NA	NA	TRBJ2-7	CASSSLGQVSYEQYF	TGTGCCAGCAGTTCCCTAGGGCAGGTCTCCTACGAGCAGTACTTC
TRBV29-1	NA	TRBD2	TRBJ2-1	CSVRLGLAGGGQFF	TGCAGCGTTCGCCTCGGACTAGCGGGGGGGGGACAGTTCTTC
TRBV7-2	NA	NA	TRBJ2-3	CASSLAPQNYADTQYF	TGTGCCAGCAGCTTAGCCCCTCAAAATTATGCAGATACGCAGTATTTT
TRBV28	NA	NA	TRBJ2-1	CASREYTGYNEQFF	TGTGCCAGCAGGGAATATACGGGCTACAATGAGCAGTTCTTC
TRBV27	NA	NA	TRBJ2-2	CASSLGGALPGELFF	TGTGCCAGCAGTTTAGGGGGGGCGCTGCCCGGGGAGCTGTTTTTT
TRBV7-8	NA	NA	TRBJ2-1	CASSLGPGVHEQFF	TGTGCCAGCAGCTTAGGGCCAGGGGTACATGAGCAGTTCTTC
TRBV7-9	few	TRBD2	TRBJ2-1	CASRAGGGRGYNEQFF	TGTGCCAGCAGGGCCGGCGGGGGGCGAGGCTACAATGAGCAGTTCTTC
TRBV6-5	NA	NA	TRBJ1-2	CASSYGRIGEAPPLSYTF	TGTGCCAGCAGTTACGGACGGATTGGAGAAGCCCCCCCCTTGTCCTACACCTTC
TRBV27	few	NA	TRBJ2-3	CASSSPGRSAGAQYF	TGTGCCAGCAGTTCCCCGGGTAGATCGGCAGGGGCGCAGTATTTT
TRBV6-2/TRBV6-3	once	NA	TRBJ1-5	CASTETLGQPQHF	TGTGCCAGCACGGAGACTTTAGGTCAGCCCCAGCATTTT
TRBV5-6	NA	NA	TRBJ1-2	CASSGGRTSFYGYTF	TGTGCCAGCAGCGGGGGCCGGACGAGTTTTTATGGCTACACCTTC
TRBV7-9	NA	NA	TRBJ2-2	CASSSRAPNTGELFF	TGTGCCAGCAGCTCCAGGGCCCCGAACACCGGGGAGCTGTTTTTT
TRBV10-3	NA	NA	TRBJ2-6	CAISETSGANVLTF	TGTGCCATCAGTGAGACCTCTGGGGCCAACGTCCTGACTTTC
TRBV20-1	few	NA	TRBJ1-5	CSARDRRSGNQPQHF	TGCAGTGCTAGAGATCGTAGGAGCGGCAATCAGCCCCAGCATTTT
TRBV15	few	TRBD1	TRBJ1-2	CATSRPGQGMSGYTF	TGTGCCACCAGCAGACCGGGACAGGGGATGTCTGGCTACACCTTC
TRBV27	NA	TRBD1	TRBJ2-4	CASNFTRTGLAKSIQYF	TGTGCCAGCAATTTTACCCGGACAGGTCTAGCCAAAAGCATTCAGTACTTC
TRBV6-2/TRBV6-3	few	NA	TRBJ2-7	CASSLGTLLYEQYF	TGTGCCAGCAGTTTGGGGACTCTCCTGTACGAGCAGTACTTC
TRBV29-1	NA	TRBD2	TRBJ2-1	CSVRSGSGYNEQFF	TGCAGCGTTAGAAGCGGGAGTGGGTACAATGAGCAGTTCTTC
TRBV12-3/TRBV12-4	many	TRBD1	TRBJ1-2	CASSHWTGAYYGYTF	TGTGCCAGCAGTCACTGGACAGGGGCCTACTATGGCTACACCTTC
TRBV15	few	NA	TRBJ1-4	CATSRDPGHQGLEKLFF	TGTGCCACCAGCAGAGATCCCGGACACCAAGGATTAGAAAAACTGTTTTTT
TRBV10-3	few	NA	TRBJ2-3	CAISESPEDTQYF	TGTGCCATCAGTGAGTCCCCCGAAGATACGCAGTATTTT
TRBV20-1	NA	NA	TRBJ2-1	CSARDGRRGGYNEQFF	TGCAGTGCTAGAGATGGTAGGAGGGGGGGTTACAATGAGCAGTTCTTC
TRBV28	NA	NA	TRBJ1-3	CASSSLIRHGNTIYF	TGTGCCAGCAGTTCCCTAATCCGACATGGAAACACCATATATTTT
TRBV7-9	NA	TRBD1	TRBJ2-7	CASSFLEGQGTYEQYF	TGTGCCAGCAGCTTCCTTGAAGGACAGGGCACCTACGAGCAGTACTTC
TRBV6-2/TRBV6-3	NA	TRBD1	TRBJ2-1	CASSRQGREQFF	TGTGCCAGCAGTCGACAGGGGCGAGAGCAGTTCTTC
TRBV7-6	few	NA	TRBJ1-5	CASSQLPGQMGFNQPQHF	TGTGCCAGCAGTCAACTCCCCGGCCAAATGGGATTCAATCAGCCCCAGCATTTT
TRBV24-1	NA	TRBD2	TRBJ2-5	CATSDLGGLADKETQYF	TGTGCCACCAGTGACCTGGGGGGACTAGCGGACAAAGAGACCCAGTACTTC
TRBV28	NA	TRBD1	TRBJ1-2	CASSPRTGLDSNYGYTF	TGTGCCAGCAGTCCCAGGACAGGGTTGGACTCTAACTATGGCTACACCTTC